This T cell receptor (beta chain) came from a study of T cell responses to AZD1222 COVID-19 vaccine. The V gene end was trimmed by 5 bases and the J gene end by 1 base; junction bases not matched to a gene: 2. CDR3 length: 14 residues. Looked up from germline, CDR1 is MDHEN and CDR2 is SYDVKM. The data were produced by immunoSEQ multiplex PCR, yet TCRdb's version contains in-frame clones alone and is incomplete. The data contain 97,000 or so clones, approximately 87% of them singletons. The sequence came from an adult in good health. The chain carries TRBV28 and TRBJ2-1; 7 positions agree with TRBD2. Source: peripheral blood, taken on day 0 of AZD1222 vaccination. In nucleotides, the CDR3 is TGTGCCAGCAGTCTAGCGGCATCCTACAATGAGCAGTTCTTC. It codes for CASSLAASYNEQFF.